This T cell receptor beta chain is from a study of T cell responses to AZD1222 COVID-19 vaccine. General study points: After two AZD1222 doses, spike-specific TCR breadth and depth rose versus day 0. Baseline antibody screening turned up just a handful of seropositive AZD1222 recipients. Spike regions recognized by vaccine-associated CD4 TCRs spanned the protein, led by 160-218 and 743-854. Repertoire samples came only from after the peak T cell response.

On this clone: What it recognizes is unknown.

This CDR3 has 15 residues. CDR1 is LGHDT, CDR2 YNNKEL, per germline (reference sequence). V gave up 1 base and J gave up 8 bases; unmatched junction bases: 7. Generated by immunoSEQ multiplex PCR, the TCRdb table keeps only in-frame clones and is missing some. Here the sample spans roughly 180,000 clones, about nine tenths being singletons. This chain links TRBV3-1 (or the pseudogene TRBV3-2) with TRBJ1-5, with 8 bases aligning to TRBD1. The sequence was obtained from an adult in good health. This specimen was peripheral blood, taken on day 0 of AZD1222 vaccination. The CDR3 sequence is CASSQGAGTGKPQHF. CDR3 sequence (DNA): TGTGCCAGCAGCCAAGGGGCCGGGACAGGAAAGCCCCAGCATTTT.